The 9 T cell receptor beta chains below come from one sample, sequenced in a study of cytomegalovirus exposure and HLA in healthy donors. The PCR had 60 Vbeta and 13 Jbeta primers. Assay used: immunoSEQ multiplex PCR; TCRdb lists only in-frame clones, some missing. This listing includes tens of thousands of clones. The sample taken for sequencing was PBMCs. These receptors were taken from a man aged 35 to 55 in good health and CMV-seronegative.

The chain employs TRBV19 and TRBJ1-5; D remains unclear. The CDR3 runs to 15 residues. Between the trimmed V and J ends, which lost 4 bases and 1 base, there was a span of 11 bases. Germline assignment: CDR1 LNHDA and CDR2 SQIVND (reference sequence). This CDR3 is CASSRAAQSNQPQHF. CDR3 sequence (DNA): TGTGCCAGTAGTAGGGCAGCTCAAAGCAATCAGCCCCAGCATTTT.

The chain links TRBV5-1 to TRBJ2-7, with D possibly matching TRBD2 (6 bases). Germline-derived CDR1 and CDR2 are SGHRS and YFSETQ. Trimming shortened V by 2 bases and J by 5 bases, and 14 bases separated the two germline ends. This CDR3 has 14 amino acids. CDR3 sequence reads: CASSFPGERNEQYF. The CDR3 DNA sequence: TGCGCCAGCAGCTTTCCGGGGGAGAGGAACGAGCAGTACTTC.

The CDR3 here is CASSDSRLAGYNEQFF. CDR3 DNA: TGTGCCAGCAGTGACTCAAGACTAGCGGGGTACAATGAGCAGTTCTTC. The rearrangement links TRBV25-1 to TRBJ2-1; TRBD2 aligns across 11 bases. This CDR3 is 16 amino acids long. The ends lost 3 bases at V and 4 bases at J; junction bases unmatched: 5. Germline loops: CDR1 MGHDK, CDR2 SYGVNS.

This clone shows up as medium-sized by frequency. This chain connects TRBV12-5 to TRBJ2-1; TRBD2 aligns across 10 bases. The CDR3 length is 16 residues. The V segment lost 2 bases and the J segment 6 bases; nucleotides outside the gene matches: 7. Germline lookup yields CDR1 LGHNT and CDR2 FRNRAP. CDR3 nucleotides: TGTGCTAGTGGTTTGACGAGGCTAGCGGGGGTCAATGAGCAGTTCTTC. It specifies CASGLTRLAGVNEQFF.

This rearrangement joins TRBV4-1 to TRBJ1-6, with D unclear. Germline CDR1 is MGHRA and CDR2 is YSYEKL. The germline V and J ends were trimmed by 3 bases and 5 bases, with 8 bases remaining between them. This CDR3 comprises 14 residues. CDR3 coding DNA: TGCGCCAGCAGCCAGCGGCCAAATAATTCACCCCTCCACTTT. Residues: CASSQRPNNSPLHF.

V and J are TRBV29-1 and TRBJ2-5, with D possibly TRBD2 on 5 matching bases. The CDR3 extends over 13 amino acids. Per germline, CDR1 SQVTM and CDR2 ANQGSEA. V gave up 6 bases and J gave up 4 bases, with 15 bases separating them. The CDR3 loop reads CSVDGELPETQYF. The CDR3 DNA is TGCAGCGTAGACGGGGAACTACCAGAGACCCAGTACTTC.

This chain uses TRBV13 with TRBJ2-2; 10 nucleotides agree with TRBD2. J was trimmed by 9 bases and V by 4 bases; bases with no gene match: 20. CDR3 length: 19 residues. Germline V gene data show CDR1 as PRHDT and CDR2 as FYEKMQ (reference sequence). CDR3 nucleotides: TGTGCCAGCAGCTCACCTACGTCATCCGGGACTAGCGATGCCAGGGAGCTGTTTTTT. As protein: CASSSPTSSGTSDARELFF.

Written as DNA, the CDR3 is TGTGCCAGCAGCGTGGACAGGGAAGATACGCAGTATTTT. Residues: CASSVDREDTQYF. V is TRBV9 and J is TRBJ2-3, with 8 positions matching TRBD1. CDR3 length: 13 amino acids. Trimming at V came to 2 bases and at J to 5 bases, leaving 1 base not matched to a gene. In germline, CDR1 is SGDLS, CDR2 YYNGEE.

The genes are TRBV6-5 and TRBJ1-1, with 12 bases aligning to TRBD1. Germline CDR1 is MNHEY and CDR2 is SVGAGI. This CDR3 is 15 amino acids long. Unmatched junction bases numbered 7, after V lost 6 bases and J lost 5 bases. CDR3 region: CASRLWDRGLTEAFF. CDR3 DNA: TGTGCCAGCAGACTATGGGACAGGGGGCTGACTGAAGCTTTCTTT.